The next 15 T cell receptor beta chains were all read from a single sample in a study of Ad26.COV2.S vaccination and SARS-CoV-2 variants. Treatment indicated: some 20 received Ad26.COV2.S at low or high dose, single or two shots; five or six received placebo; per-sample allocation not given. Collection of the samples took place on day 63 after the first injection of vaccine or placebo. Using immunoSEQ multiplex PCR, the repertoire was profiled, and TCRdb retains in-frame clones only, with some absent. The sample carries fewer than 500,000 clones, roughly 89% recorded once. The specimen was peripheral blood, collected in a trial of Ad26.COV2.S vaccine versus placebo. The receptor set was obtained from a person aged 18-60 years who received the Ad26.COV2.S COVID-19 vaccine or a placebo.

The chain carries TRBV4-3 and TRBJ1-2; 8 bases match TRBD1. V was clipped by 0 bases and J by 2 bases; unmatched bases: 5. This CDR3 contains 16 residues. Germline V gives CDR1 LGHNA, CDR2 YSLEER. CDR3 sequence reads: CASSQDRTGKNYGYTF. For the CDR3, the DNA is TGCGCCAGCAGCCAAGATCGGACAGGGAAAAACTATGGCTACACCTTC.

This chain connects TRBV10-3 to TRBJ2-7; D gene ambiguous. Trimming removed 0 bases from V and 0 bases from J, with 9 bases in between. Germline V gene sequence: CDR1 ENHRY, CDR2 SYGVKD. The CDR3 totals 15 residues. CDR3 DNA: TGTGCCATCAGTGAGTCTTTAGGGAACTCCTACGAGCAGTACTTC. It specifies CAISESLGNSYEQYF.

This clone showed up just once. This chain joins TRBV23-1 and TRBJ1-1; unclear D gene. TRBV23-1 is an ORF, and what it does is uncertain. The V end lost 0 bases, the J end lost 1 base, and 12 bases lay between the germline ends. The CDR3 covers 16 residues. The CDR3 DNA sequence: TGCGCCAGCAGTCAATCGGAGTTGCACAAGAACACTGAAGCTTTCTTT. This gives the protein CASSQSELHKNTEAFF.

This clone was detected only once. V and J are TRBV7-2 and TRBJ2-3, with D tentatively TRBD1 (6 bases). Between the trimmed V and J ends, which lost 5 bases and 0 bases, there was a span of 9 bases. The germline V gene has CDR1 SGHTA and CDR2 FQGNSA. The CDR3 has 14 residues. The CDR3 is CASSRDKSTDTQYF. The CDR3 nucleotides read TGTGCCAGCAGCAGGGACAAGAGCACAGATACGCAGTATTTT.

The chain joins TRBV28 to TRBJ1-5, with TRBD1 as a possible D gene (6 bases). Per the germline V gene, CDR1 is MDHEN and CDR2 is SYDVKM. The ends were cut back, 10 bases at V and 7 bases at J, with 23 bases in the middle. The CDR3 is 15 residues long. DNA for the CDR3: TGTGCCACCATAACCCTGAATGCGGGGGGCCAGCCCCAGCATTTT. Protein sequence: CATITLNAGGQPQHF. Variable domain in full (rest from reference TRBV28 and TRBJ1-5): DVKVTQSSRYLVKRTGEKVFLECVQDMDHENMFWYRQDPGLGLRLIYFSYDVKMKEKGDIPEGYSVSREKKERFSLILESASTNQTSMYLCATITLNAGGQPQHFGDGTRLSIL.

The CDR3 here is CAIRFRDESSPLHF. DNA of the CDR3: TGTGCCATCAGATTCAGGGATGAGAGTTCACCCCTCCACTTT. The chain has TRBV10-3 and TRBJ1-6; tentative D call: TRBD1 (5 bases). The CDR3 is 14 residues long. Trimming cost V 6 bases and J 9 bases, with 15 bases left between them. The germline V gene has CDR1 ENHRY and CDR2 SYGVKD.

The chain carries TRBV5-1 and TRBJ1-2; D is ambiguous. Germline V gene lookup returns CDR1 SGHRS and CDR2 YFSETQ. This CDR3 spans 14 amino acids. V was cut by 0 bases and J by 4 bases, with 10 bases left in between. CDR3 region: CASSLDRLGYGYTF. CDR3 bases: TGCGCCAGCAGCTTGGACCGACTCGGCTATGGCTACACCTTC.

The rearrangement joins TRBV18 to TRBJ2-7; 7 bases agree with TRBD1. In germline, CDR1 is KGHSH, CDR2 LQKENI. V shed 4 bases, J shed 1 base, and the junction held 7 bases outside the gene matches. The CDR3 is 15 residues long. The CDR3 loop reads CASSLGTAPSYEQYF. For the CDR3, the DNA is TGTGCCAGCTCACTAGGGACAGCCCCGTCCTACGAGCAGTACTTC.

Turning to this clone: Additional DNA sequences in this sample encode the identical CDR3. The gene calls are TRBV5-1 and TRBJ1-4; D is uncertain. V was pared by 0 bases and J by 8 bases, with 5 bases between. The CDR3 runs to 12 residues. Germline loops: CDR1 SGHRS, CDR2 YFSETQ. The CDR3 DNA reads TGCGCCAGCAGCTTGGTAGGGGAAAAACTGTTTTTT. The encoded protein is CASSLVGEKLFF.

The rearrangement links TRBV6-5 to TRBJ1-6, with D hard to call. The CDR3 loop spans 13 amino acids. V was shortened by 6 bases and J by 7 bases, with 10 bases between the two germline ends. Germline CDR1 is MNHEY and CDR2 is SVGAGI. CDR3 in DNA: TGTGCCAGCAGCTTCTACGAGAATTCACCCCTCCACTTT. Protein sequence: CASSFYENSPLHF.

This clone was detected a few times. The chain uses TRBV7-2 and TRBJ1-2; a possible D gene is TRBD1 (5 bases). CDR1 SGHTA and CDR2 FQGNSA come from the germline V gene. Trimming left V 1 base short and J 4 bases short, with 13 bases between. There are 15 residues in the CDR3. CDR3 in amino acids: CASSLDSTGSYGYTF. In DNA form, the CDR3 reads TGTGCCAGCAGCTTAGATTCTACAGGCAGCTATGGCTACACCTTC.

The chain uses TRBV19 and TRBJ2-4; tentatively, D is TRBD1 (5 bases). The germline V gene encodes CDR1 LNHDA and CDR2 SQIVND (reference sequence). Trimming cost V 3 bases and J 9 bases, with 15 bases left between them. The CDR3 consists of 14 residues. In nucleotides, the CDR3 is TGTGCCAGTAGTATCTACAGGTGGAATAGCATTCAGTACTTC. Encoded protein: CASSIYRWNSIQYF.

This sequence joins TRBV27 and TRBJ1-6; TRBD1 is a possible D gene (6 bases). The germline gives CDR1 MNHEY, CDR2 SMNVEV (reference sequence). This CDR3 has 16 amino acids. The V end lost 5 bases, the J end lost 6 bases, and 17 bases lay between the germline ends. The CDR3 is CASSNTGLGGNSPLHF. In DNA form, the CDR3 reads TGTGCCAGCAGTAATACAGGGTTGGGGGGTAATTCACCCCTCCACTTT.

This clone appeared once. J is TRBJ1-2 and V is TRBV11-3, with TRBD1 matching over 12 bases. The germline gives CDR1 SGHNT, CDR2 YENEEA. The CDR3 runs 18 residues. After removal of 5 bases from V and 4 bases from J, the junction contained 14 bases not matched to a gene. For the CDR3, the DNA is TGTGCCAGCAGCCCAATATCGGGACAGGGGGCGCTAGGCTATGGCTACACCTTC. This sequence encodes CASSPISGQGALGYGYTF.

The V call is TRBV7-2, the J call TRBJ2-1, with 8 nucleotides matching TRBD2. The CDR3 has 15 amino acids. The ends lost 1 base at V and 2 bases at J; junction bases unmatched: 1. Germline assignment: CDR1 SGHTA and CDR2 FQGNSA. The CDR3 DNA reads TGTGCCAGCAGCTTAGGTAGCGGGACCTACAATGAGCAGTTCTTC. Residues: CASSLGSGTYNEQFF.